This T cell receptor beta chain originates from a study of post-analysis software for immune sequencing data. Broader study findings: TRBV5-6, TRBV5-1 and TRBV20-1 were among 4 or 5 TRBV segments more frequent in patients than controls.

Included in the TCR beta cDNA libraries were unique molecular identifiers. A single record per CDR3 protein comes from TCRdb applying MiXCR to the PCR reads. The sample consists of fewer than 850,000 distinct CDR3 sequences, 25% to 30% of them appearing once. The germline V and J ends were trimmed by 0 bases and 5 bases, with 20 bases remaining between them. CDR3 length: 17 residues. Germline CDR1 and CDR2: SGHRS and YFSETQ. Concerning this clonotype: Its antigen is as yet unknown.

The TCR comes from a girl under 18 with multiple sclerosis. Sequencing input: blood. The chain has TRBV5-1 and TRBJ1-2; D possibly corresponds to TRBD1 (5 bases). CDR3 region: CASSLALGHKEGYGYTF. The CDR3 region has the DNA TGCGCCAGCAGCTTGGCCCTCGGACACAAGGAGGGGTATGGCTACACCTTC.